This T cell receptor beta chain stems from a study of response to subunit inactivated influenza vaccine listed by TCRdb under 2018. Looking at the study overall: Deep quantitative T cell receptor repertoire profiling was used in the study to track responses to a trivalent subunit inactivated influenza vaccine. Results the study describes overall, beyond this receptor: The authors proposed that each seasonal influenza vaccination may bring in only a limited number of new T cells.

About this clonotype: Its antigen remains unidentified. Base-call qualities are not available, and no considerably larger clone is one nucleotide away.

Library preparation was by RT-PCR. For sequencing, an Illumina HiSeq 2500 was employed. TCRdb took the public reads, trimmed them with fastp at Q25, ran MiXCR for clone calling and kept in-frame beta chains. CDR3 protein sequences are deduplicated, and each keeps its most common genes and DNA. The sample yields about 190,000 distinct CDR3 sequences; approximately 15% were counted once. Jointly, the top ten make up approximately 27% of the sample. The starting material was CD8+ T cells sorted from PBMCs, obtained more than 4 days after vaccination. This receptor was obtained from a man aged 45-65 years who received an inactivated influenza vaccine. Donor details come from another sample of the same person, matched by shared clones.

CDR3 protein: CATSKGLAGELTDTQYF. The DNA is TGTGCCACCAGCAAGGGACTAGCGGGGGAGCTCACAGATACGCAGTATTTT. The chain is made from TRBV15 and TRBJ2-3; 14 nucleotides in the junction match TRBD2. The V end gives up 4 bases and the J end 2 bases, leaving 5 bases in the junction not matched to a gene. From the cysteine up to the phenylalanine, the CDR3 has a length of 17 residues. Of the read, only the CDR3 DNA is kept; its 51 bases are in frame from base 1. The germline V gene encodes CDR1 LNHNV and CDR2 YYDKDF (reference sequence). This CDR3, with the reference TRBV15 and TRBJ2-3 proteins standing in past its ends, gives the full variable domain DAMVIQNPRYQVTQFGKPVTLSCSQTLNHNVMYWYQQKSSQAPKLLFHYYDKDFNNEADTPDNFQSRRPNTSFCFLDIRSPGLGDTAMYLCATSKGLAGELTDTQYFGPGTRLTVL.